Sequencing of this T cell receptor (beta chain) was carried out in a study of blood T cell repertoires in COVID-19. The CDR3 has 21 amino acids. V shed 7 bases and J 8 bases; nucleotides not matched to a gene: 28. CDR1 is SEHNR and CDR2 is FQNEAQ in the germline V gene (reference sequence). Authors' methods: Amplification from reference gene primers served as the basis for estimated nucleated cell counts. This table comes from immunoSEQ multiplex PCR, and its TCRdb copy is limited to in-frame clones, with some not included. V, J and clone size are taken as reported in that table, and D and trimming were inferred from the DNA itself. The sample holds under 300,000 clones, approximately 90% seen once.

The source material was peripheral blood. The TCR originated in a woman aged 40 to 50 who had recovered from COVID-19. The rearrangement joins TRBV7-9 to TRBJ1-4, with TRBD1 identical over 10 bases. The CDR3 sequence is CASTLPGTGAHPPTQREKLFF. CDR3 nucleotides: TGTGCCAGCACCCTTCCCGGGACAGGGGCCCACCCACCTACGCAACGAGAAAAACTGTTTTTT.